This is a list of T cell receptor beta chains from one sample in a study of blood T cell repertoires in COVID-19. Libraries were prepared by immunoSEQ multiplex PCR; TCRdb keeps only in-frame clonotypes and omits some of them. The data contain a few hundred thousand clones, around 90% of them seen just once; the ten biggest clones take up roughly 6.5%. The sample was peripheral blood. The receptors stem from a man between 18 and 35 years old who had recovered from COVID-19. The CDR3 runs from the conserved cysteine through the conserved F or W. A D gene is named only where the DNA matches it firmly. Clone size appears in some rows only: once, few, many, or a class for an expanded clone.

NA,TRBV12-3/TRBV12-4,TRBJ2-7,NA,CASSSLAHGQYF,TGTGCCAGCAGTTCCTTAGCCCACGGGCAGTACTTC
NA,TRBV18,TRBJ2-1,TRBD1,CASSPRTGASNEQFF,TGTGCCAGCTCACCACGGACAGGGGCGAGCAATGAGCAGTTCTTC
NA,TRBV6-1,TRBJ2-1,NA,CASSENGVYNEQFF,TGTGCCAGCAGTGAAAACGGGGTATACAATGAGCAGTTCTTC
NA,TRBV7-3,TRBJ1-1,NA,CASSLTMTTEAFF,TGTGCCAGCAGCTTAACGATGACAACTGAAGCTTTCTTT
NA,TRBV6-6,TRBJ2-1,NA,CASSAPTLEQFF,TGTGCCAGCAGTGCCCCTACTCTTGAGCAGTTCTTC
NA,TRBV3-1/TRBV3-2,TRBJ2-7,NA,CASSRFEREQYF,TGTGCCAGCAGCCGTTTTGAGCGCGAGCAGTACTTC
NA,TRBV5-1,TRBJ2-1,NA,CASSLLAEAYNEQFF,TGCGCCAGCAGCTTGCTGGCGGAGGCCTACAATGAGCAGTTCTTC
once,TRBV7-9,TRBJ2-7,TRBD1,CASSTDRAQYF,TGTGCCAGCAGCACAGACAGGGCCCAGTACTTC
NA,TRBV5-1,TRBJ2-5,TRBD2,CASSMLGTRITETQYF,TGCGCCAGCAGCATGCTGGGGACTAGGATTACGGAGACCCAGTACTTC
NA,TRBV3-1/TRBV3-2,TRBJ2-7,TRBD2,CASSARGGSDEQYF,TGTGCCAGCAGCGCCCGGGGGGGGTCCGACGAGCAGTACTTC
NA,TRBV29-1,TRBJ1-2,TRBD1,CSVGDRGEANYGYTF,TGCAGCGTTGGGGACAGGGGGGAAGCTAACTATGGCTACACCTTC
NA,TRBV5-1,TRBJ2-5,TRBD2,CASSLTSGGAKTQYF,TGCGCCAGCAGCTTGACTAGCGGGGGGGCCAAGACCCAGTACTTC
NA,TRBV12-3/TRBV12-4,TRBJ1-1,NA,CASSLSANREAFF,TGTGCCAGCAGTTTATCGGCGAACAGAGAAGCTTTCTTT
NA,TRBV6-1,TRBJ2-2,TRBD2,CASSKGEWSRLAVAGELFF,TGTGCCAGCAGTAAAGGGGAGTGGAGTCGACTAGCTGTTGCCGGGGAGCTGTTTTTT
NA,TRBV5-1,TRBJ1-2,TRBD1,CASSLALTGTANYGYTF,TGCGCCAGCAGCTTGGCCCTTACCGGGACAGCTAACTATGGCTACACCTTC
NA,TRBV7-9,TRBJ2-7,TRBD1,CASSPRDRATYEQYF,TGTGCCAGCAGCCCCCGGGACAGGGCAACCTACGAGCAGTACTTC
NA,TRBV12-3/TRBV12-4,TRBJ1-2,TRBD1,CASSKDREDGYTF,TGTGCCAGCAGTAAAGACAGGGAAGATGGCTACACCTTC
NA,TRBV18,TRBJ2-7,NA,CASSPTRAHFYEQYF,TGTGCCAGCTCACCAACCAGAGCGCACTTCTACGAGCAGTACTTC
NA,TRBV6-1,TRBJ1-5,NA,CASSESGGNQPQHF,TGTGCCAGCAGTGAAAGCGGGGGCAATCAGCCCCAGCATTTT
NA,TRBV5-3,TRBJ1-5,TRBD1,CARSGRDRGKPQHF,TGTGCCAGAAGCGGCCGGGACAGGGGAAAGCCCCAGCATTTT
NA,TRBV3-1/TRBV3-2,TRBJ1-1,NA,CASSQDWQVTLNTEAFF,TGTGCCAGCAGCCAAGATTGGCAGGTCACATTGAACACTGAAGCTTTCTTT
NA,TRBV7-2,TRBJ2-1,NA,CASSPQVNEQFF,TGTGCCAGCAGCCCACAGGTGAATGAGCAGTTCTTC
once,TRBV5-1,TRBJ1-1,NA,CASSLGPIGGTEAFF,TGCGCCAGCAGCTTAGGCCCCATCGGAGGAACTGAAGCTTTCTTT
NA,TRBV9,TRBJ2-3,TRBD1,CASSVAGQIDTQYF,TGTGCCAGCAGCGTAGCGGGACAGATAGATACGCAGTATTTT
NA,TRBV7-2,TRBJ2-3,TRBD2,CASSFRGADTQYF,TGTGCCAGCAGCTTTCGGGGGGCAGATACGCAGTATTTT
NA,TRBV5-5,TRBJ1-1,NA,CASSLYVKGAFF,TGTGCCAGCAGCTTGTACGTGAAGGGGGCTTTCTTT
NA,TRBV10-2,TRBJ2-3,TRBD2,CASSERSGTSTDTQYF,TGCGCCAGCAGTGAGCGTAGCGGGACTAGCACAGATACGCAGTATTTT
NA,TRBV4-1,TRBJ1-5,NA,CASSQEGRASNQPQHF,TGCGCCAGCAGCCAAGAGGGCAGGGCGAGCAATCAGCCCCAGCATTTT
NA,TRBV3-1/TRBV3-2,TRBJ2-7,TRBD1,CARGTGFAYEQYF,TGTGCCAGAGGGACAGGTTTTGCCTACGAGCAGTACTTC
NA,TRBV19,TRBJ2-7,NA,CASSGTGPEEQYF,TGTGCCAGTAGTGGCACAGGGCCGGAGGAGCAGTACTTC
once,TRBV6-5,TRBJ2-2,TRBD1,CASSRQGWMAGELFF,TGTGCCAGCAGTAGACAGGGGTGGATGGCCGGGGAGCTGTTTTTT
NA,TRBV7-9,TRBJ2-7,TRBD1,CASSLGGQWYTGEQYF,TGTGCCAGCAGCTTAGGGGGACAGTGGTACACGGGCGAGCAGTACTTC
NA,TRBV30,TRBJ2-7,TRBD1,CAWSAGQGTSEQYF,TGTGCCTGGAGTGCGGGACAGGGGACTTCCGAGCAGTACTTC
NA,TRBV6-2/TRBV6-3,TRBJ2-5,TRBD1,CASSYSTRTGDQETQYF,TGTGCCAGCAGTTACTCGACTAGGACAGGGGATCAAGAGACCCAGTACTTC
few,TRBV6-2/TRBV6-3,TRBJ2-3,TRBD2,CASSYSRSGGATDTQYF,TGTGCCAGCAGTTACTCCCGGAGCGGGGGGGCTACAGATACGCAGTATTTT
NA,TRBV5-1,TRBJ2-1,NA,CASSFIPGEGLGEQFF,TGCGCCAGCAGCTTTATTCCAGGGGAGGGTCTAGGTGAGCAGTTCTTC
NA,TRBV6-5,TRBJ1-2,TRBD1,CASRPVWTGSYGYTF,TGTGCCAGCAGACCCGTCTGGACAGGGTCCTATGGCTACACCTTC
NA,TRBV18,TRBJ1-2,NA,CASSPRLEGENYGYTF,TGTGCCAGCTCACCAAGGTTGGAGGGTGAAAACTATGGCTACACCTTC
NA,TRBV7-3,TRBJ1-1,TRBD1,CASSYGTGSAEAFF,TGTGCCAGCAGCTACGGGACAGGGAGTGCTGAAGCTTTCTTT
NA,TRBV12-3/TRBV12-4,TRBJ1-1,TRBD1,CASSPTGYQAFF,TGTGCCAGCAGTCCGACAGGGTACCAAGCTTTCTTT
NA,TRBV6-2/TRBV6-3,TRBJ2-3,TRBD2,CASSYLGLAGPNTDTQYF,TGTGCCAGCAGTTACCTGGGACTAGCGGGCCCCAACACAGATACGCAGTATTTT
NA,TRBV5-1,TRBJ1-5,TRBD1,CASSLEGATHQPQHF,TGCGCCAGCAGCTTAGAGGGGGCCACTCACCAGCCCCAGCATTTT
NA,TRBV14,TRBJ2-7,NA,CASSQERRGDPFYEQYF,TGTGCCAGCAGCCAAGAACGTAGGGGCGACCCTTTCTACGAGCAGTACTTC
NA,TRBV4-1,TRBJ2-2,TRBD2,CASSQEPGGNTGELFF,TGCGCCAGCAGCCAAGAACCGGGGGGGAACACCGGGGAGCTGTTTTTT
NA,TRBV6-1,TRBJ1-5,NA,CASSEGLNQPQHF,TGTGCCAGCAGTGAAGGTCTAAATCAGCCCCAGCATTTT
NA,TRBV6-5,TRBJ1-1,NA,CASSLQQNTEAFF,TGTGCCAGCAGCCTACAGCAGAACACTGAAGCTTTCTTT
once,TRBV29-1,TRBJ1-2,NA,CSVAARDFGYTF,TGCAGCGTTGCAGCCAGGGACTTTGGCTACACCTTC
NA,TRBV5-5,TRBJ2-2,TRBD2,CASSLRVGGRTGELFF,TGTGCCAGCAGCTTGAGGGTGGGAGGGAGGACCGGGGAGCTGTTTTTT
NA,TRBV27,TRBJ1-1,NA,CASSYSRVTEAFF,TGTGCCAGCAGTTACAGCAGGGTGACTGAAGCTTTCTTT
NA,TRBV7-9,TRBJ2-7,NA,CASSLVELSSYEQYF,TGTGCCAGCAGCTTAGTGGAGTTAAGCTCCTACGAGCAGTACTTC
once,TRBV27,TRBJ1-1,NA,CASSSTGNRVGILRNTEAFF,TGTGCCAGCAGTTCAACAGGAAACAGGGTGGGTATTCTGCGGAACACTGAAGCTTTCTTT
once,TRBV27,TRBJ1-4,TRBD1,CASTARDRGFNEKLFF,TGTGCCAGCACTGCCCGGGACAGGGGGTTTAATGAAAAACTGTTTTTT
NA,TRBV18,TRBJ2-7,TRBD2,CASSANSGRISYEQYF,TGTGCCAGCTCGGCCAATAGCGGGAGGATCTCCTACGAGCAGTACTTC
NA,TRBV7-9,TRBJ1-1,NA,CASSSGQNTEAFF,TGTGCCAGCAGCTCGGGACAGAACACTGAAGCTTTCTTT